This entry is about one TCR beta chain. Germline trimming cut 5 bases from V and 6 bases from J; bases unmatched to any gene: 4. Germline lookup yields CDR1 SEHNR and CDR2 FQNEAQ (reference sequence). The CDR3 has 13 residues. This record belongs to a study of shared clonotypes between healthy human individuals. The method was immunoSEQ multiplex PCR; TCRdb's version includes in-frame clones alone and lacks a portion of them. The top ten clones hold more than 0.9% of a sample with about 2 million clones, over 85% of them seen once. The naive CD8 subset, CD45RO-negative cells positively selected for CCR7, excluded terminally differentiated effector memory CD45RA+ cells.

Sample: naive CD8+ T cells sorted from blood. The clonotype originates from a man aged 18 to 35 in good health. The chain recombines TRBV7-9 with TRBJ1-1; 9 bases are a match to TRBD1. The CDR3, as DNA: TGTGCCAGCAGCGTGGGGACAGGGCCTGAAGCTTTCTTT. Protein: CASSVGTGPEAFF.